These 28 T cell receptor beta chains were sequenced from one sample in a study of cytomegalovirus exposure and HLA in healthy donors. 13 Jbeta primers and 60 Vbeta primers were used for the PCR. Sequenced by immunoSEQ multiplex PCR; TCRdb stores in-frame clones only, minus some. The sample shows roughly 150,000 clones, approximately 80% of them seen only once. Sequenced material: PBMCs. The receptors were sampled from a male donor in good health and CMV-seronegative.

This clone was picked up a small number of times. The germline gene is not matched at one end of the junction; a read error may be the cause. CDR3 residues: CSSSSSRDRDDEQYF. CDR3 nucleotides: TGTTCCAGCAGCTCTTCCCGGGACAGGGACGACGAGCAGTACTTC. J is TRBJ2-7 and V is TRBV7-9; 9 bases fit TRBD1. The length of the CDR3 is 15 residues. CDR1 and CDR2 (germline): SEHNR, FQNEAQ (reference sequence). Complete variable domain (other parts from reference TRBV7-9 and TRBJ2-7): DTGVSQNPRHKITKRGQNVTFRCDPISEHNRLYWYRQTLGQGPEFLTYFQNEAQLEKSRLLSDRFSAERPKGSFSTLEIQRTEQGDSAMYLCSSSSSRDRDDEQYFGPGTRLTVT.

The rearrangement links TRBV4-3 to TRBJ1-1; D not certain. Germline lookup yields CDR1 LGHNA and CDR2 YSLEER. This CDR3 is built from 15 residues. V gave up 0 bases and J gave up 4 bases, with 12 bases separating them. The CDR3 DNA is TGCGCCAGCAGCCAAGATTCCGGGTTGAGCACTGAAGCTTTCTTT. Its translation: CASSQDSGLSTEAFF.

This rearrangement joins TRBV21-1 to TRBJ1-2. TRBV21-1 is labeled a pseudogene. CDR3 length: 16 amino acids. CDR3 sequence: CASSPVGVKPNYGYTF. DNA for the CDR3: TGTGCCAGCAGCCCCGTCGGTGTCAAACCAAACTATGGCTACACCTTC.

This rearrangement joins TRBV2 to TRBJ1-2; 7 nucleotides agree with TRBD1. The CDR3 totals 16 residues. Germline V gene lookup returns CDR1 SNHLY and CDR2 FYNNEI. V trimming: 4 bases; J trimming: 9 bases; junction bases outside the gene matches: 17. The CDR3 region has the DNA TGTGCCAGCAGTGTGACACTACGACAGGGAATTCTCAGCTACACCTTC. It codes for CASSVTLRQGILSYTF.

The chain couples TRBV27 to TRBJ1-2; D might be TRBD1 (5 bases). This CDR3 contains 14 residues. CDR1 is MNHEY and CDR2 is SMNVEV in the germline V gene (reference sequence). V was trimmed by 6 bases and J by 5 bases, leaving 16 bases between them. CDR3 in amino acids: CASRPQGLRYGYTF. The CDR3 nucleotides are TGTGCCAGCAGACCTCAGGGCCTAAGATATGGCTACACCTTC.

The CDR3 loop reads CASRPPGTEAFF. CDR3 bases: TGTGCCAGCAGGCCCCCGGGCACTGAAGCTTTCTTT. The chain combines TRBV6-1 with TRBJ1-1, with no clear D. Trimming removed 6 bases from V and 4 bases from J, with 9 bases in between. The CDR3 extends over 12 amino acids. Germline assignment: CDR1 MNHNS and CDR2 SASEGT.

V and J are TRBV19 and TRBJ2-5, with TRBD2 matching over 14 bases. CDR1 and CDR2 (germline): LNHDA, SQIVND (reference sequence). This CDR3 region has 16 residues. J gave up 4 bases and V 5 bases, and 6 bases lay outside the gene matches. CDR3 coding DNA: TGTGCCAGTAGTCCGGGGACTAGCGGGAGTGTAGAGACCCAGTACTTC. Its translation is CASSPGTSGSVETQYF.

The V gene is TRBV27, the J gene TRBJ1-1; D gene uncertain. V dropped 7 bases and J dropped 3 bases, with 12 bases sitting between them. This CDR3 has 13 residues. Germline CDR1 is MNHEY and CDR2 is SMNVEV (reference sequence). The chain's CDR3 is CASNPTAHTEAFF. The DNA for the CDR3 is TGTGCCAGCAATCCAACAGCACACACTGAAGCTTTCTTT.

Of note for this clone: It is unclear where the CDR3 begins or ends on the DNA, so no DNA is shown, and the CDR3 is as TCRdb lists it. The chain has TRBV6-5 and TRBJ2-1; no DNA check was done on the table's D call, TRBD2. The CDR3 has 14 amino acids, counting both end residues. Per germline, CDR1 MNHEY and CDR2 SVGAGI. This CDR3 is CASSTSSSYNEQFF.

This clone was seen a handful of times. The chain is built from TRBV5-4 and TRBJ2-1; 9 bases map to TRBD2. The trim removed 0 bases at V and 9 bases at J, leaving 10 bases unmatched. Germline V gives CDR1 SGHNT, CDR2 YYREEE (reference sequence). This CDR3 has 16 residues. In nucleotides, the CDR3 is TGTGCCAGCAGCTTGGCTGGCGGGAGGGCCATCGGTGAGCAGTTCTTC. Translating gives CASSLAGGRAIGEQFF.

This clone was found once. The chain uses TRBV7-9 and TRBJ1-1; possibly TRBD1 for D (5 bases). The CDR3 length is 13 residues. CDR1 is SEHNR and CDR2 is FQNEAQ in the germline V gene (reference sequence). V lost 4 bases to trimming and J lost 4 bases, with 10 bases between them. The CDR3 region has the DNA TGTGCCAGCAGCTATCAGGGCAGCACTGAAGCTTTCTTT. As protein: CASSYQGSTEAFF.

The CDR3 sequence is CASSLGGQGATDTQYF. The CDR3 bases are TGCGCCAGCAGCTTGGGAGGACAGGGGGCCACAGATACGCAGTATTTT. The chain uses TRBV5-1 and TRBJ2-3; 11 bases line up with TRBD1. V gave up 0 bases and J gave up 2 bases; unmatched junction bases: 2. CDR3 length: 16 amino acids. Germline CDR1 reads SGHRS; CDR2 reads YFSETQ.

The genes are TRBV14 and TRBJ1-1; D is ambiguous. V was cut by 4 bases and J by 3 bases, with 12 bases left in between. Germline loops: CDR1 SGHDN, CDR2 FVKESK. The CDR3 extends over 14 amino acids. The CDR3 nucleotides read TGTGCCAGCAGCCGCCACCACGGAGACACTGAAGCTTTCTTT. It is translated as CASSRHHGDTEAFF.

The V gene is TRBV27, the J gene TRBJ1-5, with 8 bases aligning to TRBD1. The CDR3 length is 15 residues. V lost 5 bases and J lost 5; bases outside the gene matches: 8. In germline, CDR1 is MNHEY, CDR2 SMNVEV (reference sequence). The CDR3 sequence: CASSRGQGYYQPQHF. The DNA for the CDR3 is TGTGCCAGCAGTCGCGGACAGGGCTATTATCAGCCCCAGCATTTT.

The gene calls are TRBV6-1 and TRBJ1-5; tentative D call: TRBD1 (5 bases). This CDR3 is built from 14 residues. V lost 4 bases and J 0 bases, leaving 7 bases between the germline ends. Germline V CDR1 and CDR2: MNHNS, SASEGT. CDR3 bases: TGTGCCAGCAGTGGGACACATAGCAATCAGCCCCAGCATTTT. Translated: CASSGTHSNQPQHF.

J is TRBJ2-1 and V is TRBV11-2, with D perhaps matching TRBD2 (5 bases). CDR3 length equals 17 residues. Germline assignment: CDR1 SGHAT and CDR2 FQNNGV. V was cut by 5 bases and J by 5 bases, with 22 bases left in between. The CDR3 reads CASSPFVRTLLHNEQFF. CDR3 DNA sequence: TGTGCCAGCAGCCCTTTCGTGAGGACTCTCCTACACAATGAGCAGTTCTTC.

V gene TRBV19 combines with J gene TRBJ1-6, with 7 positions matching TRBD1. This CDR3 has 17 amino acids. Unmatched junction bases numbered 14, after V lost 3 bases and J lost 9 bases. Germline CDR1 LNHDA, CDR2 SQIVND (reference sequence). The CDR3 DNA reads as TGTGCCAGTAGTATCCCGGGACAGTACATGGTCGGTTCACCCCTCCACTTT. Its translation is CASSIPGQYMVGSPLHF.

The chain couples TRBV19 to TRBJ1-5, with D uncertain. This CDR3 comprises 14 residues. V lost 8 bases and J 3 bases, leaving 14 bases between the germline ends. Looked up from germline, CDR1 is LNHDA and CDR2 is SQIVND (reference sequence). The CDR3 spells CASRERGTNQPQHF. The CDR3 DNA reads as TGTGCCAGTCGCGAACGGGGAACCAATCAGCCCCAGCATTTT. Complete variable domain (other parts from reference TRBV19 and TRBJ1-5): DGGITQSPKYLFRKEGQNVTLSCEQNLNHDAMYWYRQDPGQGLRLIYYSQIVNDFQKGDIAEGYSVSREKKESFPLTVTSAQKNPTAFYLCASRERGTNQPQHFGDGTRLSIL.

The gene calls are TRBV7-9 and TRBJ2-3; D is possibly TRBD1 (7 bases). Germline values: CDR1 SEHNR, CDR2 FQNEAQ (reference sequence). Trimming took 5 bases from V and 1 from J, leaving 25 bases between them. The CDR3 length is 19 residues. CDR3 coding DNA: TGTGCCAGCAGCCCTCCTTGGGGCTTTGGCAGGGGGGGCACAGATACGCAGTATTTT. This codes for CASSPPWGFGRGGTDTQYF.

This rearrangement joins TRBV15 to TRBJ2-2; D gene ambiguous. The CDR3 is 15 amino acids. Germline lookup yields CDR1 LNHNV and CDR2 YYDKDF (reference sequence). V shed 1 base and J shed 0 bases, with 6 bases lying between them. CDR3 coding DNA: TGTGCCACCAGCAGAGCCCCTTCGAACACCGGGGAGCTGTTTTTT. The encoded protein is CATSRAPSNTGELFF. The variable domain in full, completed from reference TRBV15 and TRBJ2-2, reads DAMVIQNPRYQVTQFGKPVTLSCSQTLNHNVMYWYQQKSSQAPKLLFHYYDKDFNNEADTPDNFQSRRPNTSFCFLDIRSPGLGDTAMYLCATSRAPSNTGELFFGEGSRLTVL.

CDR3 sequence reads: CASSHPRNSSGNTIYF. CDR3 nucleotides: TGTGCCAGCAGCCATCCCCGAAATAGCTCTGGAAACACCATATATTTT. This chain joins TRBV9 and TRBJ1-3; no reliable D call. The CDR3 spans 16 residues. Germline CDR1 and CDR2: SGDLS and YYNGEE. Trimming left V 4 bases short and J 0 bases short, with 14 bases between.

The chain couples TRBV5-1 to TRBJ1-1; unclear D gene. The CDR3 consists of 11 residues. V lost 4 bases and J lost 8, with 9 bases in between. Per the germline V gene, CDR1 is SGHRS and CDR2 is YFSETQ. The chain's CDR3 is CASSGGEEAFF. The CDR3, as DNA: TGCGCCAGCAGCGGCGGGGAAGAAGCTTTCTTT.

The V call is TRBV5-1, the J call TRBJ2-7, with 9 bases fitting TRBD2. V lost 5 bases to trimming and J lost 0 bases; unmatched junction nucleotides: 3. This CDR3 spans 14 amino acids. Germline assignment: CDR1 SGHRS and CDR2 YFSETQ. The CDR3 here is CASRRTSVSYEQYF. CDR3 sequence (DNA): TGCGCCAGCAGGAGGACTAGCGTCTCCTACGAGCAGTACTTC.

The genes are TRBV19 and TRBJ2-5, with 8 bases that match TRBD2. CDR1 and CDR2 (germline): LNHDA, SQIVND (reference sequence). V lost 3 bases and J lost 5; bases outside the gene matches: 14. CDR3 size: 17 residues. In nucleotides, the CDR3 is TGTGCCAGTAGTATTGGGGGGAGCGGGAGACGGGAGGAGACCCAGTACTTC. This encodes CASSIGGSGRREETQYF.

V and J are TRBV7-3 and TRBJ1-4; unclear D gene. Trimming removed 5 bases from V and 8 bases from J, with 15 bases in between. Germline V lookup: CDR1 SGHTA, CDR2 FQGTGA. The CDR3 loop spans 14 amino acids. The CDR3 here is CASSPPWEEEKLFF. DNA for the CDR3: TGTGCCAGCAGCCCCCCTTGGGAGGAAGAAAAACTGTTTTTT.

Of note for this clone: Its ends do not fully match the called genes, so a read error is possible. The genes are TRBV18 and TRBJ2-1; 12 positions agree with TRBD2. CDR1 is KGHSH and CDR2 is LQKENI in the germline V gene. The CDR3 totals 17 residues. CDR3 loop: CASSPLTSGSSHNEQFF. The CDR3 coding sequence is TGTGCCAGCTCACCCCTGACTAGCGGGAGCTCCCACAATGAGCAGTTCTTC.

The chain employs TRBV4-3 and TRBJ1-3; TRBD1 agrees at 7 bases. The V segment lost 1 base and the J segment 2 bases; nucleotides outside the gene matches: 8. This CDR3 region has 17 residues. The germline V gene encodes CDR1 LGHNA and CDR2 YSLEER. CDR3 residues: CASSQAEGARAGNTIYF. The CDR3 DNA sequence: TGCGCCAGCAGCCAAGCTGAGGGGGCGAGGGCTGGAAACACCATATATTTT.

The V and J genes are TRBV19 and TRBJ1-2; D may be TRBD1 (5 bases). Trimming cost V 3 bases and J 8 bases, with 22 bases left between them. Germline loops: CDR1 LNHDA, CDR2 SQIVND (reference sequence). This CDR3 contains 16 residues. The CDR3 loop is CASSIPGRRGRMGYTF. DNA for the CDR3: TGTGCCAGTAGTATCCCTGGAAGACGGGGGAGGATGGGCTACACCTTC.